Below, 11 T cell receptor beta chains from the same sample are listed, as sequenced in a study of blood T cells in healthy people across ages. Using a J-beta primer mix together with a sample-barcoded 5' primer, a second PCR was run for about 6 to 12 cycles. Each CDR3 protein is one row after TCRdb ran MiXCR on the 5' RACE reads. The table lists over 600,000 distinct CDR3 sequences, 56% of them singletons. The sample consisted of blood. Receptors originate from a man in his forties in good health.

The chain recombines TRBV11-1 with TRBJ2-1; 8 bases are a match to TRBD2. This CDR3 is 15 amino acids long. The germline gives CDR1 SGHAT, CDR2 FQDESV (reference sequence). V shed 4 bases and J 5 bases; nucleotides not matched to a gene: 7. The CDR3: CASSWSGGINNEQFF. CDR3 nucleotides: TGTGCCAGCAGCTGGAGCGGGGGAATAAACAATGAGCAGTTCTTC. Filled out from reference TRBV11-1 and TRBJ2-1, the complete variable domain reads EAEVAQSPRYKITEKSQAVAFWCDPISGHATLYWYRQILGQGPELLVQFQDESVVDDSQLPKDRFSAERLKGVDSTLKIQPAELGDSAMYLCASSWSGGINNEQFFGPGTRLTVL.

This clonotype appeared a few times. This chain joins TRBV20-1 and TRBJ1-2; 8 bases are a match to TRBD1. The CDR3 length is 14 residues. V lost 1 base, J lost 8 bases, and 9 bases stayed unmatched. Looked up from germline, CDR1 is DFQATT and CDR2 is SNEGSKA (reference sequence). This chain's CDR3 is CSARVTQGARGYTF. The CDR3 coding sequence is TGCAGTGCTAGAGTGACCCAGGGGGCGCGGGGCTACACCTTC.

This clonotype has a count of ten or more. A much larger clone is a single base away; this may be a read error. The chain's CDR3 is CASSLQVMLGEQYF. The CDR3 nucleotides are TGCGCCAGCAGCTTACAGGTGATGCTAGGTGAGCAGTACTTC. This chain links TRBV5-1 with TRBJ2-5; weak D call: TRBD1 (5 bases). Germline CDR1 and CDR2: SGHRS and YFSETQ. The CDR3 is 14 amino acids. The V and J ends lost 2 bases and 11 bases respectively, with 19 bases between them.

This chain joins TRBV29-1 and TRBJ2-7; 7 nucleotides align to TRBD1. V gave up 6 bases and J gave up 0 bases; unmatched junction bases: 14. Germline CDR1 is SQVTM and CDR2 is ANQGSEA. The CDR3 runs 16 residues. CDR3 sequence: CSVATGFGTVSYEQYF. The CDR3 region has the DNA TGCAGCGTCGCAACGGGTTTCGGGACAGTCTCCTACGAGCAGTACTTC.

The V call is TRBV6-2 or TRBV6-3, the J call TRBJ2-3; TRBD2 agrees at 9 bases. Germline V CDR1 and CDR2: MNHEY, SVGEGT. V lost 2 bases to trimming and J lost 3 bases; unmatched junction nucleotides: 12. The CDR3 has 18 amino acids. In DNA, the CDR3 is TGTGCCAGCAGTTACGGTCGATCTAGCGGGAAGAAAACAGATACGCAGTATTTT. Amino acids: CASSYGRSSGKKTDTQYF.

The sample holds a few counts of this clonotype. This rearrangement joins TRBV12-3 or TRBV12-4 to TRBJ2-3; D ambiguous. Between the trimmed V and J ends, which lost 7 bases and 4 bases, there was a span of 3 bases. The CDR3 covers 10 residues. CDR3 region: CASKSDTQYF. The CDR3 nucleotides are TGTGCCAGCAAGTCAGATACGCAGTATTTT.

This clonotype was picked up a small number of times. The J gene is TRBJ2-3, the V gene TRBV7-2; tentatively, D is TRBD1 or TRBD2 (5 bases each). V lost 5 bases and J lost 0, with 15 bases in between. This CDR3 region has 16 residues. Germline V CDR1 and CDR2: SGHTA, FQGNSA. The CDR3 loop reads CASSNYPRGSTDTQYF. The CDR3 DNA is TGTGCCAGCAGCAACTACCCCCGGGGCAGCACAGATACGCAGTATTTT. Supplemented by reference TRBV7-2 and TRBJ2-3, the full variable domain reads GAGVSQSPSNKVTEKGKDVELRCDPISGHTALYWYRQSLGQGLEFLIYFQGNSAPDKSGLPSDRFSAERTGGSVSTLTIQRTQQEDSAVYLCASSNYPRGSTDTQYFGPGTRLTVL.

The rearrangement uses TRBV28 and TRBJ2-1; TRBD2 aligns across 7 bases. Germline values: CDR1 MDHEN, CDR2 SYDVKM. This CDR3 spans 13 amino acids. With V trimmed by 6 bases and J by 8 bases, 7 bases remained unmatched. The CDR3 DNA follows: TGTGCCAGCAGCCCAGGACTAGAAGATGAGCAGTTCTTC. Its translation: CASSPGLEDEQFF.

This chain connects TRBV27 to TRBJ2-4; D is perhaps TRBD1 or TRBD2 (6 bases each). V lost 9 bases to trimming and J lost 0 bases, with 21 bases between them. The CDR3 has 17 residues. The germline V gene has CDR1 MNHEY and CDR2 SMNVEV (reference sequence). CDR3 sequence reads: CARGGREHVKAKNIQYF. The CDR3 DNA is TGTGCCAGAGGGGGTCGGGAGCACGTTAAAGCCAAAAACATTCAGTACTTC.

The chain couples TRBV20-1 to TRBJ1-4; 8 bases are a match to TRBD1. The J segment lost 7 bases and the V segment lost 0 bases, leaving 16 bases of the junction unmatched. The CDR3 runs 18 residues. The germline CDR1 and CDR2 sequences are DFQATT and SNEGSKA (reference sequence). CDR3 DNA: TGCAGTGCTAGAGATAGGTACAGGGGGAGACTGCGCATTGAAAAACTGTTTTTT. Translation: CSARDRYRGRLRIEKLFF.

This rearrangement joins TRBV27 to TRBJ1-2; D is unresolved. Per germline, CDR1 MNHEY and CDR2 SMNVEV (reference sequence). V was pared by 4 bases and J by 4 bases, with 16 bases between. This CDR3 contains 15 residues. CDR3 residues: CASSSREGGGYGYTF. The CDR3 DNA sequence: TGTGCCAGCAGTTCCCGGGAAGGCGGCGGCTATGGCTACACCTTC.